Below, one T cell receptor beta chain is given with its context. This record comes from a study of blood T cell repertoires in COVID-19. Study overall: Samples taken during acute and convalescent COVID-19 were collected in the United States, Italy and Spain.

The length of the CDR3 is 16 residues. Germline V gene data show CDR1 as LGHDT and CDR2 as YNNKEL (reference sequence). With V trimmed by 1 base and J by 4 bases, 8 bases remained unmatched. Sequencing used immunoSEQ multiplex PCR; TCRdb keeps in-frame clones, though not all of them. The table lists some 290,000 clones, under 90% of them singletons. Input material: peripheral blood. The chain carries TRBV3-1 (or the pseudogene TRBV3-2) and TRBJ2-5, with 8 positions matching TRBD2. The receptor comes from a young woman with COVID-19, enrolled during active disease. The CDR3 here is CASSQVPGGAAETQYF. In DNA, the CDR3 is TGTGCCAGCAGCCAAGTTCCCGGGGGGGCTGCAGAGACCCAGTACTTC.